One and the same sample provided the 20 T cell receptor beta chains below, sequenced in a study of shared clonotypes between healthy human individuals. Clones were sequenced by immunoSEQ multiplex PCR, and TCRdb holds only the in-frame ones, with some missing. This sample carries about 2,500,000 clones, roughly nine tenths of them seen once, and the ten largest clones take around 0.14%. Source material: naive CD4+ T cells sorted from blood. The subset was: CD45RA+ positively selected. The receptors derive from a man aged 18-30 years in good health.

The chain uses TRBV10-3 and TRBJ2-3, with 9 nucleotides matching TRBD1. Germline V CDR1 and CDR2: ENHRY, SYGVKD. Trimming removed 10 bases from V and 5 bases from J; junction bases left unmatched: 7. CDR3 length: 13 residues. The CDR3 sequence: CATTTGGIDTQYF. For the CDR3, the DNA is TGTGCCACTACGACAGGGGGAATAGATACGCAGTATTTT.

As for this clone: The same CDR3 also results from other DNA sequences found in this sample. The chain recombines TRBV5-1 with TRBJ1-1; D unclear. The CDR3 length is 13 residues. Trimming removed 0 bases at V and 4 bases at J, with 7 bases between. Germline lookup yields CDR1 SGHRS and CDR2 YFSETQ. The chain's CDR3 is CASSLVVGTEAFF. In DNA form, the CDR3 reads TGCGCCAGCAGCTTGGTTGTCGGCACTGAAGCTTTCTTT.

The rearrangement joins TRBV7-2 to TRBJ2-2, with 7 bases fitting TRBD2. In germline, CDR1 is SGHTA, CDR2 FQGNSA. The CDR3 is made up of 15 amino acids. V lost 5 bases and J lost 3; bases outside the gene matches: 6. The CDR3 protein is CASSLGLTHTGELFF. CDR3 nucleotides: TGTGCCAGCAGCCTGGGACTAACCCACACCGGGGAGCTGTTTTTT. The full variable domain, with the rest looked up from reference TRBV7-2 and TRBJ2-2, is GAGVSQSPSNKVTEKGKDVELRCDPISGHTALYWYRQSLGQGLEFLIYFQGNSAPDKSGLPSDRFSAERTGGSVSTLTIQRTQQEDSAVYLCASSLGLTHTGELFFGEGSRLTVL.

The J gene is TRBJ2-1, the V gene TRBV6-5, with D maybe TRBD2 (6 bases). V dropped 5 bases and J dropped 5 bases, with 16 bases sitting between them. Germline V CDR1 and CDR2: MNHEY, SVGAGI. The CDR3 is 15 amino acids. The DNA of the CDR3 is TGTGCCAGCAGTCAGACCCGGGACTGGGACAATGAGCAGTTCTTC. Protein product: CASSQTRDWDNEQFF.

The chain has TRBV11-2 and TRBJ1-3; 7 bases are a match to TRBD1. In germline, CDR1 is SGHAT, CDR2 FQNNGV. After removal of 5 bases from V and 3 bases from J, the junction contained 10 bases not matched to a gene. The CDR3 extends over 16 amino acids. The CDR3 region is CASSNDRVLYGNTIYF. The CDR3 DNA reads TGTGCCAGCAGCAATGACAGGGTCCTATATGGAAACACCATATATTTT.

The CDR3 nucleotides are TGTGCCAGCAGCCGAGGGACCAACACAGATACGCAGTATTTT. This sequence encodes CASSRGTNTDTQYF. The chain links TRBV7-3 to TRBJ2-3; D possibly matches TRBD1 or TRBD2 (5 bases each). In germline, CDR1 is SGHTA, CDR2 FQGTGA. CDR3 length: 14 residues. The germline V and J ends were trimmed by 5 bases and 2 bases, with 11 bases remaining between them.

On this clone: The sample has other DNA sequences that encode this CDR3 too. The chain is built from TRBV30 and TRBJ1-1; D gene unclear. Germline V gene data show CDR1 as GTSNPN and CDR2 as SVGIG (reference sequence). This CDR3 comprises 12 residues. With 0 bases removed from V and 2 bases from J, the gap between germline ends came to 4 bases. DNA for the CDR3: TGTGCCTGGAGTGTACTTAACACTGAAGCTTTCTTT. Translating it yields CAWSVLNTEAFF.

CDR3 nucleotide sequence: TGTGCCAGTAGTTCTGGAAGATCTGGGGCCAACGTCCTGACTTTC. Translated, it gives CASSSGRSGANVLTF. The chain recombines TRBV19 with TRBJ2-6; D remains unclear. Germline CDR1 reads LNHDA; CDR2 reads SQIVND (reference sequence). Trimming pared 5 bases from V and 1 base from J, leaving 9 bases between. The CDR3 sequence is 15 residues long.

The CDR3 DNA is TGCGCCAGCAGCTGGGGGACTAGCGAAAGCTCTGGGGCCAACGTCCTGACTTTC. Residues: CASSWGTSESSGANVLTF. The chain is built from TRBV5-1 and TRBJ2-6, with 10 nucleotides matching TRBD2. The length of the CDR3 is 18 residues. Germline CDR1 is SGHRS and CDR2 is YFSETQ. V shed 3 bases and J 0 bases; nucleotides not matched to a gene: 6.

J is TRBJ1-1 and V is TRBV25-1; no clear D. Germline CDR1 is MGHDK and CDR2 is SYGVNS. CDR3 length equals 11 residues. V lost 8 bases and J lost 3, with 7 bases in between. In DNA form, the CDR3 reads TGTGCCAGCCGGACTTACACTGAAGCTTTCTTT. Amino acids: CASRTYTEAFF. Looking up the rest from reference TRBV25-1 and TRBJ1-1 gives the full variable domain: EADIYQTPRYLVIGTGKKITLECSQTMGHDKMYWYQQDPGMELHLIHYSYGVNSTEKGDLSSESTVSRIRTEHFPLTLESARPSHTSQYLCASRTYTEAFFGQGTRLTVV.

The J gene is TRBJ2-7, the V gene TRBV7-8, with D unclear. Germline CDR1 and CDR2: SGHVS and FQNEAQ. This CDR3 spans 14 amino acids. Trimming pared 5 bases from V and 2 bases from J, leaving 13 bases between. CDR3 in DNA: TGTGCCAGCAGCCAGACCGATGGCCCCTACGAGCAGTACTTC. This gives the protein CASSQTDGPYEQYF.

The chain has TRBV5-1 and TRBJ1-1; no clear D. V lost 4 bases, J lost 1 base, and 14 bases lay in between. This CDR3 is built from 15 residues. CDR1 and CDR2 (germline): SGHRS, YFSETQ. The CDR3 region has the DNA TGCGCCAGCAGCCCCACGTCAGAGGCGAACACTGAAGCTTTCTTT. Amino acid sequence: CASSPTSEANTEAFF.

This clone was counted between two and nine times. This chain links TRBV27 with TRBJ1-1; D ambiguous. The CDR3 is 14 amino acids. The V gene's germline CDR1 is MNHEY and CDR2 SMNVEV (reference sequence). Trimming cost V 6 bases and J 0 bases, with 11 bases left between them. The CDR3 loop is CASSFARVNTEAFF. DNA of the CDR3: TGTGCCAGCAGCTTCGCGAGGGTGAACACTGAAGCTTTCTTT.

Concerning this clone itself: Distinct nucleotide sequences in the sample also encode this CDR3. V usage is TRBV5-1 and J usage is TRBJ2-2; no clear D. The V gene's germline CDR1 is SGHRS and CDR2 YFSETQ. Deletions cut 6 bases from V and 0 bases from J, with 9 bases between. CDR3 size: 14 residues. The CDR3 spells CASTRSANTGELFF. DNA of the CDR3: TGCGCCAGCACCCGGTCGGCGAACACCGGGGAGCTGTTTTTT.

For this clone: Germline and junction disagree at one end, which may indicate a read error. The chain has TRBV7-7 and TRBJ2-5, with a weak D call TRBD1 (5 bases). The CDR3 runs to 16 residues. CDR1 SSHAT and CDR2 FNYEAQ come from the germline V gene (reference sequence). The CDR3 loop reads CASSRSTFAGLETQYF. The CDR3 DNA reads TGTGCTAGCAGCCGATCGACCTTCGCAGGGTTGGAGACCCAGTACTTC.

V is TRBV4-1 and J is TRBJ1-5; D call uncertain. The CDR3 sequence is 15 residues long. Trimming took off 0 bases at V and 1 base at J, with 7 bases between the two ends. Germline V gene lookup returns CDR1 MGHRA and CDR2 YSYEKL. DNA of the CDR3: TGCGCCAGCAGCCAAGATCCGAGGAGCAATCAGCCCCAGCATTTT. Translated, it gives CASSQDPRSNQPQHF.

CDR3 sequence (DNA): TGTGCCAGCAGTGAAGCCGGATTCAATGAAAAACTGTTTTTT. Its translation is CASSEAGFNEKLFF. J is TRBJ1-4 and V is TRBV2; D is unclear. This CDR3 spans 14 amino acids. Trimming left V 0 bases short and J 5 bases short, with 7 bases between. Per the germline V gene, CDR1 is SNHLY and CDR2 is FYNNEI.

V gene TRBV11-3 combines with J gene TRBJ2-1; D might be TRBD1 or TRBD2, each matching 5 bases. From germline, CDR1 is SGHNT and CDR2 YENEEA. Trimming removed 5 bases at V and 5 bases at J, with 10 bases between. CDR3 size: 13 residues. The CDR3 DNA reads as TGTGCCAGCAGCCGGGGCCCGGACAATGAGCAGTTCTTC. It codes for CASSRGPDNEQFF.

This clone was counted between two and nine times. The rearrangement uses TRBV10-3 and TRBJ1-1; D gene ambiguous. CDR1 and CDR2 from the germline V gene are ENHRY and SYGVKD. The CDR3 is made up of 13 amino acids. V was trimmed by 2 bases and J by 1 base, leaving 5 bases between them. This CDR3 reads CAISENENTEAFF. The CDR3, as DNA: TGTGCCATCAGTGAGAACGAGAACACTGAAGCTTTCTTT.

The chain is built from TRBV18 and TRBJ1-5; D might be TRBD1 (5 bases). The CDR3 totals 14 residues. Trimming took 4 bases from V and 5 from J, leaving 12 bases between them. Germline CDR1 is KGHSH and CDR2 is LQKENI. The CDR3 region is CASSRGTSDQPQHF. CDR3 coding DNA: TGTGCCAGCTCACGCGGGACTTCGGATCAGCCCCAGCATTTT.